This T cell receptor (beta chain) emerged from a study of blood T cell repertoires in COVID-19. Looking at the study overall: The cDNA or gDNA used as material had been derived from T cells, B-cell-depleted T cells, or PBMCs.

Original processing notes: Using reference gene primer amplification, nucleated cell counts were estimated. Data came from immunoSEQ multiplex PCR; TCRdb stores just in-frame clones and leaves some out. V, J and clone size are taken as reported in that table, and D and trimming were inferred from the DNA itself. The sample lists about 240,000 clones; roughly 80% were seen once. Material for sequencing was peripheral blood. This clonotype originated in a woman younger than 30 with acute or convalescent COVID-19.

CDR3 residues: CASSIDRSYGYTF. In DNA form, the CDR3 reads TGTGCCAGCAGTATCGACAGGAGCTATGGCTACACCTTC. V and J are TRBV6-2 or TRBV6-3 and TRBJ1-2, with D possibly being TRBD1 (6 bases). The CDR3 is 13 amino acids. Germline V gene data show CDR1 as MNHEY and CDR2 as SVGEGT. Trimming removed 5 bases from V and 4 bases from J, with 11 bases in between.